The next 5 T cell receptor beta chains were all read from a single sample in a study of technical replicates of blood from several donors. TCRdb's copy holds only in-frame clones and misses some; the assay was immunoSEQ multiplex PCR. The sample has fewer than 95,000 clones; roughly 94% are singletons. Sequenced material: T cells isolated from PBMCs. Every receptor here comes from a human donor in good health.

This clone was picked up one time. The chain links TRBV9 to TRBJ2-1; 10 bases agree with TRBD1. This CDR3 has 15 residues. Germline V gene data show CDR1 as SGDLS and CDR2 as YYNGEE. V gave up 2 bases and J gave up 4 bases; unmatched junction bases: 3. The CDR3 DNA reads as TGTGCCAGCAGCGTGGCGGGACAGGGGTACAATGAGCAGTTCTTC. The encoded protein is CASSVAGQGYNEQFF.

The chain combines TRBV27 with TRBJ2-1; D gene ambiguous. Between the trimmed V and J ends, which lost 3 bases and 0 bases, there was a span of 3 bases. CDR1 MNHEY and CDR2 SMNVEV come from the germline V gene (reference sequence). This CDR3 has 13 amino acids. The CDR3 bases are TGTGCCAGCAGTTTGCGCTCCTACAATGAGCAGTTCTTC. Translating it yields CASSLRSYNEQFF.

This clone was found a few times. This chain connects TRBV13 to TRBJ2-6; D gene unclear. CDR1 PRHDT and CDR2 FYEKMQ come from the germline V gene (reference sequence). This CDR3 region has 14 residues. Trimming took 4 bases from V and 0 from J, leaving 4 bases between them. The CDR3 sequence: CASSSSSGANVLTF. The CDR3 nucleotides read TGTGCCAGCAGCTCATCCTCTGGGGCCAACGTCCTGACTTTC.

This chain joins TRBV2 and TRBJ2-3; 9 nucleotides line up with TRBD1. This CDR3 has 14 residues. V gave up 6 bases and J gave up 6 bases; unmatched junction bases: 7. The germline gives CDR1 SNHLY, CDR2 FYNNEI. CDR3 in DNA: TGTGCCAGCAGCGGGGACAGGGTGGCGGATACGCAGTATTTT. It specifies CASSGDRVADTQYF.

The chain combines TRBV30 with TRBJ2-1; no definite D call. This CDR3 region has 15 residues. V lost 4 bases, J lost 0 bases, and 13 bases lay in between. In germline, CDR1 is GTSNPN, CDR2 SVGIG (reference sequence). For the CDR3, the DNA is TGTGCCTGGACAGATCCTAGGAGCTCCTACAATGAGCAGTTCTTC. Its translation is CAWTDPRSSYNEQFF.